This T cell receptor beta chain was sequenced for a study of vaccination effects on CD4 cells after COVID-19. Study-level background: Post-vaccine draws lagged the second dose by a median of 72 days.

The study's findings and limits: Clones that were induced by infection or by vaccine showed marked contraction late after vaccination.

TCRdb's table, derived via immunoSEQ multiplex PCR, lists solely in-frame clones and lacks some. Of approximately 61,000 clones in the sample, around four fifths were seen once. In regard to this clone: What it binds is unknown.

Germline V gives CDR1 MNHEY, CDR2 SMNVEV (reference sequence). This CDR3 has 16 amino acids. J lost 5 bases, V lost 0 bases, and 9 bases had no gene match. Cultured cells yielded isolated CD4+ T cells after around 9 days. Two doses of either BNT162b2 or mRNA-1273 were given to each participant. Nucleocapsid antibody tests were negative, and the vaccine recipients had no prior SARS-CoV-2 infection. Days 3 and 7 were when half the medium was replaced with IL-2 medium. This chain connects TRBV27 to TRBJ2-7; 8 bases line up with TRBD1. The sequence was collected from a human donor who received a COVID-19 vaccine. This sample comprised CD4+ T cells from PBMCs cultured without peptide, obtained after COVID-19 vaccination. CDR3 sequence: CASSLSGRGRVNEQYF. Here the CDR3 DNA reads TGTGCCAGCAGTTTATCGGGCAGGGGGCGCGTCAACGAGCAGTACTTC.